Below, 21 T cell receptor beta chains from the same sample are listed, as sequenced in a study of human T cells and chemical hapten exposure. Time point here: pre-sensitization, week 0. The treatment was: therapeutic diphenylcyclopropenone sensitization with weekly scalp DPC. Using its own MiXCR run on the RACE reads, TCRdb lists one record per CDR3 protein. The data contain roughly 110,000 distinct CDR3 sequences, 10% to 15% of them seen just once; the ten biggest clones take up 1.6%. This material consisted of whole blood, taken in connection with sensitization to the hapten diphenylcyclopropenone (DPC). These receptors came from a woman between 45 and 60 years old with alopecia areata. Some clones in this sample may be carry-over from other donors' samples.

The gene calls are TRBV7-9 and TRBJ1-1; D unresolved. Germline assignment: CDR1 SEHNR and CDR2 FQNEAQ (reference sequence). This CDR3 comprises 13 residues. V was trimmed by 0 bases and J by 8 bases, leaving 10 bases between them. The CDR3 nucleotides read TGTGCCAGCAGCTTAGCGGAAGGGCGCGAAGCTTTCTTT. Protein product: CASSLAEGREAFF.

This clonotype was recorded many times. The chain combines TRBV23-1 with TRBJ1-5, with unresolved D. TRBV23-1 is an ORF, and what it does is uncertain. The germline V and J ends were trimmed by 1 base and 2 bases, with 15 bases remaining between them. CDR3 length equals 17 residues. CDR3 in amino acids: CASSQLGPPRRNQPQHF. CDR3 nucleotide sequence: TGCGCCAGCAGTCAATTAGGCCCGCCTAGGCGCAATCAGCCCCAGCATTTT.

CDR3 region: CASSSGTYNEQFF. The CDR3 nucleotides read TGTGCCAGCAGCTCCGGGACTTACAATGAGCAGTTCTTC. The chain joins TRBV6-5 to TRBJ2-1; D is perhaps TRBD2 (6 bases). The CDR3 runs 13 residues. The V end lost 6 bases, the J end lost 4 bases, and 10 bases lay between the germline ends. In germline, CDR1 is MNHEY, CDR2 SVGAGI.

The genes are TRBV11-2 and TRBJ2-2; D gene unclear. V was shortened by 1 base and J by 2 bases, with 11 bases between the two germline ends. The CDR3 extends over 16 amino acids. Germline CDR1 is SGHAT and CDR2 is FQNNGV. CDR3 protein: CASSLGQDRNTGELFF. In nucleotides, the CDR3 is TGTGCCAGCAGCTTAGGCCAGGACCGAAACACCGGGGAGCTGTTTTTT.

This clonotype was counted only a few times. J is TRBJ2-7 and V is TRBV4-2; D is undetermined. The CDR3 covers 16 residues. Trimming stripped 5 bases from V and 1 base from J, with 18 bases between. Germline values: CDR1 LGHNA, CDR2 YNFKEQ. The CDR3 DNA follows: TGTGCCAGCAGCGCCCCTTATCTCGGCGATTCCTACGAGCAGTACTTC. It specifies CASSAPYLGDSYEQYF.

V is TRBV28 and J is TRBJ1-1, with D tentatively TRBD1 (6 bases). Looked up from germline, CDR1 is MDHEN and CDR2 is SYDVKM. Deletions cut 7 bases from V and 0 bases from J, with 12 bases between. CDR3 length: 14 amino acids. DNA for the CDR3: TGTGCCAGCAAAGGGGGTGCAATGAACACTGAAGCTTTCTTT. This codes for CASKGGAMNTEAFF.

The chain recombines TRBV2 with TRBJ1-5; no firm D call. This CDR3 is 14 amino acids long. V gave up 5 bases and J gave up 2 bases, with 10 bases separating them. Germline assignment: CDR1 SNHLY and CDR2 FYNNEI. In DNA, the CDR3 is TGTGCCAGCAGTCCCGCCTCGCGCAATCAGCCCCAGCATTTT. Its protein is CASSPASRNQPQHF. Full variable domain (rest looked up from reference TRBV2 and TRBJ1-5): EPEVTQTPSHQVTQMGQEVILRCVPISNHLYFYWYRQILGQKVEFLVSFYNNEISEKSEIFDDQFSVERPDGSNFTLKIRSTKLEDSAMYFCASSPASRNQPQHFGDGTRLSIL.

This clonotype was picked up a small number of times. The chain is built from TRBV5-5 and TRBJ1-5; D remains ambiguous. The V end was cut by 0 bases, the J end by 0 bases, with 7 bases between. CDR3 size: 15 residues. Germline-derived CDR1 and CDR2 are SGHKS and YYEKEE (reference sequence). CDR3 amino acids: CASSLDGYSNQPQHF. The CDR3 bases are TGTGCCAGCAGCTTGGACGGATATAGCAATCAGCCCCAGCATTTT. The full variable domain, with the rest looked up from reference TRBV5-5 and TRBJ1-5, is DAGVTQSPTHLIKTRGQQVTLRCSPISGHKSVSWYQQVLGQGPQFIFQYYEKEERGRGNFPDRFSARQFPNYSSELNVNALLLGDSALYLCASSLDGYSNQPQHFGDGTRLSIL.

This clonotype turned up a few times. The V and J genes are TRBV4-1 and TRBJ2-6; TRBD2 agrees at 8 bases. Germline CDR1 is MGHRA and CDR2 is YSYEKL. Losses at the gene ends were 4 bases for V and 0 bases for J; bases not matched to a gene: 5. CDR3 length: 17 residues. DNA for the CDR3: TGCGCCAGCAGCCCCGGGGGGGCACGCTCTGGGGCCAACGTCCTGACTTTC. Residues: CASSPGGARSGANVLTF.

There are many counts of this clonotype. V usage is TRBV10-3 and J usage is TRBJ1-1; 7 positions agree with TRBD1. The CDR3 is made up of 15 amino acids. The germline V gene encodes CDR1 ENHRY and CDR2 SYGVKD. After removal of 3 bases from V and 6 bases from J, the junction contained 10 bases not matched to a gene. DNA of the CDR3: TGTGCCATCAGTGATGGGCCCGGACAGGACTCTGAAGCTTTCTTT. Its translation: CAISDGPGQDSEAFF.

This clonotype was seen repeatedly, ten times or more. The chain couples TRBV20-1 to TRBJ1-6; 7 bases match TRBD1. Germline V gives CDR1 DFQATT, CDR2 SNEGSKA (reference sequence). The J segment lost 5 bases and the V segment lost 3 bases, leaving 4 bases of the junction unmatched. CDR3 length: 14 residues. The CDR3 loop reads CSASQGDHNSPLHF. The CDR3 DNA reads as TGCAGTGCTAGCCAGGGGGATCATAATTCACCCCTCCACTTT.

This clonotype was seen many times. The V and J genes are TRBV7-6 and TRBJ2-2, with 9 nucleotides matching TRBD2. CDR1 is SGHVS and CDR2 is FNYEAQ in the germline V gene. CDR3 length: 18 residues. V shed 0 bases and J 0 bases; nucleotides not matched to a gene: 5. The CDR3 loop is CASSLASGGPSNTGELFF. DNA of the CDR3: TGTGCCAGCAGCTTAGCCAGCGGGGGGCCCTCGAACACCGGGGAGCTGTTTTTT. Full variable domain (outside the CDR3, taken from reference TRBV7-6 and TRBJ2-2): GAGVSQSPRYKVTKRGQDVALRCDPISGHVSLYWYRQALGQGPEFLTYFNYEAQQDKSGLPNDRFSAERPEGSISTLTIQRTEQRDSAMYRCASSLASGGPSNTGELFFGEGSRLTVL.

This clonotype was seen many times. The genes are TRBV2 and TRBJ2-2; D may correspond to TRBD1 or TRBD2 (5 bases each). Trimming pared 4 bases from V and 5 bases from J, leaving 14 bases between. This CDR3 comprises 15 residues. Germline assignment: CDR1 SNHLY and CDR2 FYNNEI. The CDR3 nucleotides read TGTGCCAGCAGTGGCCAGGGAGTAGGGACCGGGGAGCTGTTTTTT. As protein: CASSGQGVGTGELFF. The full variable domain, its missing parts supplied by reference TRBV2 and TRBJ2-2, is EPEVTQTPSHQVTQMGQEVILRCVPISNHLYFYWYRQILGQKVEFLVSFYNNEISEKSEIFDDQFSVERPDGSNFTLKIRSTKLEDSAMYFCASSGQGVGTGELFFGEGSRLTVL.

This clonotype appeared many times. The genes are TRBV6-2 or TRBV6-3 and TRBJ1-2; no firm D call. CDR1 is MNHEY and CDR2 is SVGEGT in the germline V gene. Trimming stripped 0 bases from V and 6 bases from J, with 14 bases between. The CDR3 totals 15 residues. The CDR3 loop reads CASSYSMLTRNGYTF. CDR3 DNA: TGTGCCAGCAGTTACTCGATGTTGACACGCAATGGCTACACCTTC.

This clonotype was seen a handful of times. The chain couples TRBV7-8 to TRBJ1-3; D unresolved. CDR3 length: 12 residues. V gave up 3 bases and J gave up 5 bases, with 5 bases separating them. In germline, CDR1 is SGHVS, CDR2 FQNEAQ. Written as DNA, the CDR3 is TGTGCCAGCAGCTTCAGCCGAAACACCATATATTTT. Protein: CASSFSRNTIYF.

The chain recombines TRBV28 with TRBJ2-3, with a tentative D call TRBD1 (5 bases). Trimming pared 0 bases from V and 2 bases from J, leaving 9 bases between. CDR1 MDHEN and CDR2 SYDVKM come from the germline V gene. The CDR3 covers 15 residues. In nucleotides, the CDR3 is TGTGCCAGCAGTTTATGGGGGCCAACCACAGATACGCAGTATTTT. This encodes CASSLWGPTTDTQYF. Looking up the rest from reference TRBV28 and TRBJ2-3 gives the full variable domain: DVKVTQSSRYLVKRTGEKVFLECVQDMDHENMFWYRQDPGLGLRLIYFSYDVKMKEKGDIPEGYSVSREKKERFSLILESASTNQTSMYLCASSLWGPTTDTQYFGPGTRLTVL.

This clonotype was counted between two and nine times. The V gene is TRBV28, the J gene TRBJ2-1; no firm D call. CDR1 is MDHEN, CDR2 SYDVKM, per germline. With 2 bases removed from V and 10 bases from J, the gap between germline ends came to 9 bases. This CDR3 region has 12 residues. The CDR3 sequence: CASSLEAVEQFF. CDR3 DNA sequence: TGTGCCAGCAGTTTAGAGGCTGTGGAGCAGTTCTTC.

This clonotype was seen only a few times. V and J are TRBV5-6 and TRBJ1-1, with D unresolved. Between the trimmed V and J ends, which lost 4 bases and 5 bases, there was a span of 18 bases. The germline gives CDR1 SGHDT, CDR2 YYEEEE. This CDR3 region has 15 residues. This CDR3 is CASSHSTWGKTEAFF. The CDR3 DNA reads TGTGCCAGCAGCCACAGTACCTGGGGTAAGACTGAAGCTTTCTTT. Variable domain in full (rest from reference TRBV5-6 and TRBJ1-1): DAGVTQSPTHLIKTRGQQVTLRCSPKSGHDTVSWYQQALGQGPQFIFQYYEEEERQRGNFPDRFSGHQFPNYSSELNVNALLLGDSALYLCASSHSTWGKTEAFFGQGTRLTVV.

The J gene is TRBJ2-2, the V gene TRBV3-1; no firm D call. Germline-derived CDR1 and CDR2 are LGHDT and YNNKEL (reference sequence). With 0 bases removed from V and 5 bases from J, the gap between germline ends came to 7 bases. This CDR3 region has 14 residues. This chain's CDR3 is CASSQDLVTGELFF. In DNA form, the CDR3 reads TGTGCCAGCAGCCAAGACCTAGTAACCGGGGAGCTGTTTTTT.

This clonotype has just a few counts. This chain uses TRBV7-2 with TRBJ2-7; 7 positions match TRBD2. Germline trimming cut 3 bases from V and 6 bases from J; bases unmatched to any gene: 11. Per the germline V gene, CDR1 is SGHTA and CDR2 is FQGNSA. The CDR3 sequence is 15 residues long. Written as DNA, the CDR3 is TGTGCCAGCAGCTTCATTGGCGGGAGCCCCTCCGAGCAGTACTTC. This sequence encodes CASSFIGGSPSEQYF.

This clonotype was recorded many times. The chain is built from TRBV7-9 and TRBJ1-6, with D maybe TRBD1 (6 bases). Germline V gene data show CDR1 as SEHNR and CDR2 as FQNEAQ (reference sequence). Trimming took 8 bases from V and 10 from J, leaving 12 bases between them. The CDR3 has 12 residues. Here the CDR3 DNA reads TGTGCCAGCGGAAACAGGGCATCACCCCTCCACTTT. It codes for CASGNRASPLHF.